Shown below are 11 T cell receptor beta chains from a single sample sequenced in a study of blood T cell repertoires in COVID-19. Method: immunoSEQ multiplex PCR; TCRdb's copy keeps in-frame clones and lacks some. Of 200,000 to 250,000 clones in the sample, 70% to 90% were seen once. Sequencing was carried out using PBMCs or T cells enriched from blood (not recorded which). Receptors were obtained from a young man who had recovered from COVID-19.

The chain joins TRBV18 to TRBJ2-7; 9 bases align to TRBD1. The germline gives CDR1 KGHSH, CDR2 LQKENI. V trimming: 1 base; J trimming: 9 bases; junction bases outside the gene matches: 10. The CDR3 consists of 15 residues. As DNA, the CDR3 is TGTGCCAGCTCACCACAGGGACAGGGCCCTACGGTGCAGTACTTC. Protein product: CASSPQGQGPTVQYF.

The chain combines TRBV7-9 with TRBJ2-7; D possibly corresponds to TRBD2 (5 bases). This CDR3 contains 13 residues. The V gene's germline CDR1 is SEHNR and CDR2 FQNEAQ (reference sequence). V lost 0 bases and J 7 bases, leaving 10 bases between the germline ends. CDR3 nucleotide sequence: TGTGCCAGCAGCTTAGCGCTAAGGGAGGAGCAGTACTTC. This gives the protein CASSLALREEQYF.

The chain couples TRBV12-3 or TRBV12-4 to TRBJ2-1; no clear D. V lost 2 bases, J lost 5 bases, and 7 bases lay in between. This CDR3 is built from 13 residues. CDR3 in DNA: TGTGCCAGCAGTTTATTTCGAGACAATGAGCAGTTCTTC. Encoded protein: CASSLFRDNEQFF.

This chain links TRBV29-1 with TRBJ1-1; D call uncertain. From germline, CDR1 is SQVTM and CDR2 ANQGSEA. Between the trimmed V and J ends, which lost 3 bases and 0 bases, there was a span of 8 bases. The CDR3 spans 13 residues. The CDR3 loop reads CSVEPRMNTEAFF. The CDR3 DNA is TGCAGCGTTGAGCCCAGGATGAACACTGAAGCTTTCTTT.

The chain links TRBV3-1 (or the pseudogene TRBV3-2) to TRBJ1-2; TRBD1 matches 9 bases. This CDR3 region has 15 residues. With 6 bases clipped from V and 1 base from J, the junction kept 6 bases outside the gene matches. Per the germline V gene, CDR1 is LGHDT and CDR2 is YNNKEL (reference sequence). The CDR3: CASSLQGASNYGYTF. CDR3 DNA sequence: TGTGCCAGCAGTCTACAGGGGGCGAGTAACTATGGCTACACCTTC.

The rearrangement joins TRBV5-5 to TRBJ1-4, with 10 bases identical to TRBD1. This CDR3 region has 14 residues. V was clipped by 3 bases and J by 16 bases; unmatched bases: 12. The germline V gene has CDR1 SGHKS and CDR2 YYEKEE (reference sequence). The CDR3 DNA follows: TGTGCCAGCAGCTCGGGACAGGGGATCACCCACCAGTTTTTT. Its translation: CASSSGQGITHQFF. The full variable domain, with the rest looked up from reference TRBV5-5 and TRBJ1-4, is DAGVTQSPTHLIKTRGQQVTLRCSPISGHKSVSWYQQVLGQGPQFIFQYYEKEERGRGNFPDRFSARQFPNYSSELNVNALLLGDSALYLCASSSGQGITHQFFGSGTQLSVL.

The chain employs TRBV19 and TRBJ2-3; TRBD2 aligns across 9 bases. V was pared by 6 bases and J by 3 bases, with 7 bases of the junction left unmatched. The CDR3 extends over 15 amino acids. CDR1 and CDR2 from the germline V gene are LNHDA and SQIVND (reference sequence). The chain's CDR3 is CASSNSGRGTDTQYF. CDR3 in DNA: TGTGCCAGTAGCAATAGCGGGAGAGGTACAGATACGCAGTATTTT.

The sample holds a few counts of this clone. The chain joins TRBV5-4 to TRBJ2-2; 7 bases line up with TRBD2. V lost 6 bases, J lost 7 bases, and 9 bases stayed unmatched. Per germline, CDR1 SGHNT and CDR2 YYREEE (reference sequence). The CDR3 consists of 14 residues. CDR3 coding DNA: TGTGCCAGCACTTTGGCGGGGGTTAGCGGGGAGCTGTTTTTT. Translating it yields CASTLAGVSGELFF. Complete variable domain (other parts from reference TRBV5-4 and TRBJ2-2): ETGVTQSPTHLIKTRGQQVTLRCSSQSGHNTVSWYQQALGQGPQFIFQYYREEENGRGNFPPRFSGLQFPNYSSELNVNALELDDSALYLCASTLAGVSGELFFGEGSRLTVL.

The rearrangement uses TRBV6-2 or TRBV6-3 and TRBJ2-7, with 8 positions matching TRBD1. The germline CDR1 and CDR2 sequences are MNHEY and SVGEGT. The CDR3 runs to 14 residues. V shed 5 bases and J 3 bases; nucleotides not matched to a gene: 6. CDR3 nucleotides: TGTGCCAGCAGTCGGACAGGGAGTTTCTACGAGCAGTACTTC. It encodes CASSRTGSFYEQYF.

This chain joins TRBV18 and TRBJ2-1, with a possible D match to TRBD1 (6 bases). V gave up 3 bases and J gave up 5 bases, with 17 bases separating them. The CDR3 length is 16 residues. The germline V gene encodes CDR1 KGHSH and CDR2 LQKENI. The CDR3 DNA follows: TGTGCCAGCTCACCCAACTTGGTGGGGGCAGACAATGAGCAGTTCTTC. This gives the protein CASSPNLVGADNEQFF.

J is TRBJ2-3 and V is TRBV7-8; 8 nucleotides match TRBD2. The CDR3 has 16 amino acids. V lost 2 bases, J lost 2 bases, and 6 bases stayed unmatched. Per the germline V gene, CDR1 is SGHVS and CDR2 is FQNEAQ. CDR3 in DNA: TGTGCCAGCAGCTTATTGGGCGGGGGGCTCACAGATACGCAGTATTTT. This translates into CASSLLGGGLTDTQYF.